This entry lists 32 T cell receptor beta chains sequenced from one sample in a study of blood T cell repertoires in COVID-19. Produced via immunoSEQ multiplex PCR; TCRdb's table is partial and in-frame only. The sample shows just over 60,000 clones, roughly 80% of them seen only once. Material for sequencing was peripheral blood. All receptors come from a woman over 75 with active or convalescent COVID-19.

The V and J genes are TRBV15 and TRBJ2-1; 13 bases line up with TRBD2. CDR3 length: 16 amino acids. After removal of 1 base from V and 4 bases from J, the junction contained 1 base not matched to a gene. The germline V gene encodes CDR1 LNHNV and CDR2 YYDKDF (reference sequence). DNA of the CDR3: TGTGCCACCAGCAGAGGGGGACTAGCGGGGTACAATGAGCAGTTCTTC. Translated, it gives CATSRGGLAGYNEQFF.

V and J are TRBV18 and TRBJ1-3, with 8 bases identical to TRBD1. This CDR3 has 18 residues. The trim removed 2 bases at V and 0 bases at J, leaving 9 bases unmatched. Germline CDR1 KGHSH, CDR2 LQKENI. The CDR3 reads CASSPNPTGALSGNTIYF. The CDR3, as DNA: TGTGCCAGCTCACCAAACCCGACAGGGGCCCTCTCTGGAAACACCATATATTTT.

The V and J genes are TRBV5-1 and TRBJ2-7, with TRBD1 identical over 8 bases. The CDR3 loop spans 15 amino acids. J gave up 7 bases and V 5 bases, and 14 bases lay outside the gene matches. Germline V lookup: CDR1 SGHRS, CDR2 YFSETQ. In DNA, the CDR3 is TGCGCCAGCAGTTACACCGGGACAGGCCGCGGTGAGCAGTACTTC. Translating it yields CASSYTGTGRGEQYF.

The chain carries TRBV12-3 or TRBV12-4 and TRBJ1-1; no reliable D call. V shed 2 bases and J shed 5 bases, with 6 bases lying between them. The CDR3 is made up of 12 amino acids. In DNA form, the CDR3 reads TGTGCCAGCAGTTTATGGGCGACTGAAGCTTTCTTT. Residues: CASSLWATEAFF.

This clone appeared a few times. The CDR3 loop reads CASSLQIDRVQFF. CDR3 nucleotide sequence: TGTGCCAGCAGCTTACAAATCGACAGGGTTCAGTTCTTC. The J gene is TRBJ2-1, the V gene TRBV11-2; 7 positions match TRBD1. Germline loops: CDR1 SGHAT, CDR2 FQNNGV. V dropped 2 bases and J dropped 13; count of bases not matched to a gene: 8. This CDR3 region has 13 residues. The full variable domain, its missing parts supplied by reference TRBV11-2 and TRBJ2-1, is EAGVAQSPRYKIIEKRQSVAFWCNPISGHATLYWYQQILGQGPKLLIQFQNNGVVDDSQLPKDRFSAERLKGVDSTLKIQPAKLEDSAVYLCASSLQIDRVQFFGPGTRLTVL.

This chain uses TRBV12-3 or TRBV12-4 with TRBJ1-3; D is uncertain. V was clipped by 2 bases and J by 4 bases, with 6 bases between them. This CDR3 comprises 13 residues. The CDR3 loop reads CASSLNRGNTIYF. For the CDR3, the DNA is TGTGCCAGCAGTTTAAATCGGGGAAACACCATATATTTT.

The chain uses TRBV4-1 and TRBJ2-7; D is perhaps TRBD2 (6 bases). CDR3 length equals 15 residues. V lost 2 bases and J 3 bases, leaving 14 bases between the germline ends. CDR1 MGHRA and CDR2 YSYEKL come from the germline V gene. The CDR3 loop reads CASSQTPTSNYEQYF. The CDR3 DNA reads as TGCGCCAGCAGCCAAACTCCGACTAGTAACTACGAGCAGTACTTC.

The chain couples TRBV5-4 to TRBJ1-2, with D maybe TRBD1 (5 bases). Per the germline V gene, CDR1 is SGHNT and CDR2 is YYREEE (reference sequence). The CDR3 consists of 13 residues. Trimming stripped 0 bases from V and 2 bases from J, with 5 bases between. For the CDR3, the DNA is TGTGCCAGCAGCTTGGAGGGGAACTATGGCTACACCTTC. Amino acids: CASSLEGNYGYTF.

The chain combines TRBV14 with TRBJ1-6, with 7 positions matching TRBD1. V was pared by 0 bases and J by 10 bases, with 6 bases of the junction left unmatched. Germline lookup yields CDR1 SGHDN and CDR2 FVKESK. The CDR3 totals 15 residues. In nucleotides, the CDR3 is TGTGCCAGCAGCCAAGATTGGACAGGAAGATCACCCCTCCACTTT. Protein product: CASSQDWTGRSPLHF.

The DNA of the CDR3 is TGTGCCATCAGTGAGTCTACTCCTGGGGCCAACGTCCTGACTTTC. Translation: CAISESTPGANVLTF. The chain employs TRBV10-3 and TRBJ2-6, with no clear D. Looked up from germline, CDR1 is ENHRY and CDR2 is SYGVKD. The CDR3 length is 15 residues. The ends were cut back, 0 bases at V and 2 bases at J, with 5 bases in the middle.

The table lists this clone with a count of one. This chain's CDR3 is CASSRGRGPHEQFF. The CDR3 bases are TGTGCCAGCAGCCGGGGGCGGGGGCCCCATGAGCAGTTCTTC. The gene calls are TRBV11-3 and TRBJ2-1, with D maybe TRBD2 (7 bases). With 5 bases removed from V and 8 bases from J, the gap between germline ends came to 16 bases. Germline V gene data show CDR1 as SGHNT and CDR2 as YENEEA. The CDR3 extends over 14 amino acids.

The chain recombines TRBV10-1 with TRBJ1-2; TRBD1 matches 9 bases. J gave up 2 bases and V 6 bases, and 16 bases lay outside the gene matches. The length of the CDR3 is 18 residues. Germline values: CDR1 WNHNN, CDR2 SYGVQD (reference sequence). The CDR3 reads CASRIDRDRDEPNYGYTF. In nucleotides, the CDR3 is TGCGCCAGCAGAATAGACCGGGACAGGGACGAGCCCAACTATGGCTACACCTTC.

This clone was seen just once. V is TRBV29-1 and J is TRBJ1-1; D is ambiguous. Germline CDR1 reads SQVTM; CDR2 reads ANQGSEA. The CDR3 covers 10 residues. Trimming stripped 5 bases from V and 1 base from J, with 2 bases between. The CDR3 sequence: CSVRNTEAFF. The CDR3 region has the DNA TGCAGCGTTCGGAACACTGAAGCTTTCTTT.

V and J are TRBV7-9 and TRBJ2-7, with 12 bases that match TRBD1. J was trimmed by 4 bases and V by 1 base; bases with no gene match: 2. The CDR3 consists of 15 residues. Germline CDR1 and CDR2: SEHNR and FQNEAQ (reference sequence). The CDR3 sequence is CASSLGGQGAYEQYF. The DNA for the CDR3 is TGTGCCAGCAGCTTAGGGGGACAGGGGGCATACGAGCAGTACTTC.

V gene TRBV11-2 combines with J gene TRBJ2-4, with a tentative D call TRBD2 (6 bases). The length of the CDR3 is 17 residues. V gave up 5 bases and J gave up 0 bases, with 17 bases separating them. Germline V gene sequence: CDR1 SGHAT, CDR2 FQNNGV. The CDR3 region is CASSGPSRGLAKNIQYF. The CDR3 bases are TGTGCCAGCAGCGGCCCCTCGCGGGGACTAGCCAAAAACATTCAGTACTTC.

This chain connects TRBV5-1 to TRBJ1-1; TRBD1 might be the D (5 bases). Trimming cost V 4 bases and J 1 base, with 14 bases left between them. The CDR3 has 15 residues. Germline CDR1 reads SGHRS; CDR2 reads YFSETQ. CDR3 sequence reads: CASSAPSQGNTEAFF. The CDR3 DNA is TGCGCCAGCAGCGCCCCGAGCCAGGGGAACACTGAAGCTTTCTTT.

This sequence joins TRBV15 and TRBJ2-5, with 8 nucleotides matching TRBD1. The CDR3 has 13 amino acids. Germline-derived CDR1 and CDR2 are LNHNV and YYDKDF (reference sequence). After removal of 1 base from V and 5 bases from J, the junction contained 0 bases not matched to a gene. The CDR3 reads CATSRAGGETQYF. The CDR3 DNA follows: TGTGCCACCAGCAGAGCAGGGGGCGAGACCCAGTACTTC. The full variable domain, rest sourced from reference TRBV15 and TRBJ2-5, is DAMVIQNPRYQVTQFGKPVTLSCSQTLNHNVMYWYQQKSSQAPKLLFHYYDKDFNNEADTPDNFQSRRPNTSFCFLDIRSPGLGDTAMYLCATSRAGGETQYFGPGTRLLVL.

This chain uses TRBV4-2 with TRBJ1-5, with TRBD1 matching 8 bases. The V gene end was trimmed by 0 bases and the J gene end by 9 bases; junction bases not matched to a gene: 10. CDR1 LGHNA and CDR2 YNFKEQ come from the germline V gene. CDR3 size: 16 residues. The CDR3 protein is CASSQDVGQGLWPQHF. Here the CDR3 DNA reads TGTGCCAGCAGCCAAGATGTCGGACAGGGTCTTTGGCCCCAGCATTTT.

This sequence joins TRBV19 and TRBJ1-6; no reliable D call. V was pared by 3 bases and J by 10 bases, with 10 bases between. Per germline, CDR1 LNHDA and CDR2 SQIVND (reference sequence). The CDR3 covers 13 residues. CDR3 protein: CASSISLESPLHF. The CDR3 region has the DNA TGTGCCAGTAGTATCTCACTCGAATCACCCCTCCACTTT.

The chain recombines TRBV19 with TRBJ2-7; D is perhaps TRBD2 (6 bases). V lost 3 bases to trimming and J lost 2 bases, with 17 bases between them. The CDR3 extends over 16 amino acids. CDR1 and CDR2 from the germline V gene are LNHDA and SQIVND (reference sequence). Here the CDR3 reads CASSISVRGSTYEQYF. DNA of the CDR3: TGTGCCAGTAGTATCTCCGTCCGGGGGAGCACCTACGAGCAGTACTTC.

The count of this clone is one. This chain joins TRBV7-8 and TRBJ2-2; 7 bases are a match to TRBD1. The CDR3 is 15 amino acids. Germline V gives CDR1 SGHVS, CDR2 FQNEAQ. Trimming cost V 5 bases and J 4 bases; bases outside gene matches: 7. The chain's CDR3 is CASSPRTGVTGELFF. The CDR3 nucleotides are TGTGCCAGCAGCCCCAGGACAGGAGTCACCGGGGAGCTGTTTTTT.

In its sample, this clone is medium-sized. The V and J genes are TRBV5-5 and TRBJ1-1; D remains unclear. The V and J ends lost 4 bases and 0 bases respectively, with 10 bases between them. The V gene's germline CDR1 is SGHKS and CDR2 YYEKEE (reference sequence). CDR3 size: 14 residues. The CDR3 DNA sequence: TGTGCCAGCAGCCCGCTCGCTATGAACACTGAAGCTTTCTTT. Translating it yields CASSPLAMNTEAFF. Using reference TRBV5-5 and TRBJ1-1 for the parts outside the CDR3, the full variable domain is DAGVTQSPTHLIKTRGQQVTLRCSPISGHKSVSWYQQVLGQGPQFIFQYYEKEERGRGNFPDRFSARQFPNYSSELNVNALLLGDSALYLCASSPLAMNTEAFFGQGTRLTVV.

V usage is TRBV6-5 and J usage is TRBJ1-1; D is possibly TRBD1 (5 bases). V lost 2 bases and J 7 bases, leaving 11 bases between the germline ends. The CDR3 extends over 13 amino acids. The germline CDR1 and CDR2 sequences are MNHEY and SVGAGI. Here the CDR3 reads CASSYRQSGEAFF. The CDR3 nucleotides are TGTGCCAGCAGTTACAGACAGTCTGGTGAAGCTTTCTTT.

V is TRBV5-4 and J is TRBJ2-7, with TRBD2 identical over 8 bases. J lost 6 bases, V lost 3 bases, and 8 bases had no gene match. This CDR3 has 14 residues. CDR1 and CDR2 from the germline V gene are SGHNT and YYREEE (reference sequence). The CDR3 loop reads CASSSEAGGAEQYF. The CDR3 DNA sequence: TGTGCCAGCAGCTCCGAGGCGGGGGGCGCCGAGCAGTACTTC.

J is TRBJ1-5 and V is TRBV4-1, with 7 positions matching TRBD1. The germline V gene has CDR1 MGHRA and CDR2 YSYEKL. Unmatched junction bases numbered 17, after V lost 0 bases and J lost 9 bases. The CDR3 loop spans 18 amino acids. The DNA of the CDR3 is TGCGCCAGCAGCCAAGAGGAGACAGGGTACGGGGGGGGGTGGCCCCAGCATTTT. Translation: CASSQEETGYGGGWPQHF.

The chain links TRBV3-1 (or the pseudogene TRBV3-2) to TRBJ1-2; no reliable D call. Germline CDR1 reads LGHDT; CDR2 reads YNNKEL (reference sequence). This CDR3 comprises 13 residues. Trimming took off 4 bases at V and 4 bases at J, with 10 bases between the two ends. The CDR3 loop is CASSPSVSYGYTF. CDR3 in DNA: TGTGCCAGCAGCCCGTCCGTCTCCTATGGCTACACCTTC.

This clone was recorded only once. V and J are TRBV9 and TRBJ2-2; D remains ambiguous. Germline V gene lookup returns CDR1 SGDLS and CDR2 YYNGEE. This CDR3 contains 13 residues. The ends were cut back, 0 bases at V and 4 bases at J, with 4 bases in the middle. The CDR3 sequence: CASSVASTGELFF. The CDR3 DNA reads as TGTGCCAGCAGCGTAGCCAGCACCGGGGAGCTGTTTTTT.

This sequence joins TRBV6-5 and TRBJ1-4; TRBD1 might be the D (6 bases). Deletions cut 6 bases from V and 8 bases from J, with 16 bases between. The germline gives CDR1 MNHEY, CDR2 SVGAGI. CDR3 size: 14 residues. The CDR3 sequence: CASRKGGAEEKLFF. Written as DNA, the CDR3 is TGTGCCAGCAGGAAGGGGGGGGCGGAAGAAAAACTGTTTTTT.

This sequence joins TRBV10-3 and TRBJ1-1, with a possible D match to TRBD1 (6 bases). Germline V CDR1 and CDR2: ENHRY, SYGVKD. The CDR3 runs to 12 residues. V was pared by 6 bases and J by 2 bases, with 7 bases between. The CDR3 nucleotides read TGTGCCATCAGACAGGGCAACACTGAAGCTTTCTTT. It specifies CAIRQGNTEAFF.

The V and J genes are TRBV30 and TRBJ1-3; D is ambiguous. This CDR3 spans 14 amino acids. The germline gives CDR1 GTSNPN, CDR2 SVGIG (reference sequence). V lost 0 bases and J 0 bases, leaving 6 bases between the germline ends. CDR3 loop: CAWSVLVSGNTIYF. Here the CDR3 DNA reads TGTGCCTGGAGTGTACTGGTCTCTGGAAACACCATATATTTT.

This chain links TRBV5-6 with TRBJ2-5; 8 bases align to TRBD2. J gave up 3 bases and V 2 bases, and 3 bases lay outside the gene matches. Germline lookup yields CDR1 SGHDT and CDR2 YYEEEE. CDR3 length: 14 amino acids. CDR3 region: CASSFSGGKETQYF. CDR3 nucleotide sequence: TGTGCCAGCAGCTTTTCGGGGGGGAAAGAGACCCAGTACTTC. Based on the CDR3 plus reference TRBV5-6 and TRBJ2-5, the full variable domain is DAGVTQSPTHLIKTRGQQVTLRCSPKSGHDTVSWYQQALGQGPQFIFQYYEEEERQRGNFPDRFSGHQFPNYSSELNVNALLLGDSALYLCASSFSGGKETQYFGPGTRLLVL.

The J gene is TRBJ2-7, the V gene TRBV9, with D hard to call. Trimming left V 0 bases short and J 3 bases short, with 7 bases between. The CDR3 runs 13 residues. Germline V gives CDR1 SGDLS, CDR2 YYNGEE. The CDR3 DNA reads TGTGCCAGCAGCGTAGACGGCGGCTACGAGCAGTACTTC. The encoded protein is CASSVDGGYEQYF.